A single sample gave rise to the 15 T cell receptor beta chains below, sequenced in a study of blood T cells in healthy people across ages. The authors ran a second PCR of 7 to 11 cycles using a sample-barcoded 5' primer and a J-beta primer mix. TCRdb independently ran MiXCR on the 5' RACE reads; one entry per CDR3 protein. The sample has some 1.7 million distinct CDR3 sequences, 28% seen once. The specimen sequenced was blood. The receptors shown here come from a woman aged 25-40 years in good health.

This clonotype was seen a handful of times. The gene calls are TRBV6-5 and TRBJ1-2; the D is unclear. Deletions cut 6 bases from V and 0 bases from J, with 11 bases between. The CDR3 sequence is 14 residues long. Germline CDR1 and CDR2: MNHEY and SVGAGI. CDR3 sequence reads: CASRRTASNYGYTF. The CDR3, as DNA: TGTGCCAGCAGACGGACGGCGTCTAACTATGGCTACACCTTC.

A few counts support this clonotype. The rearrangement uses TRBV5-1 and TRBJ2-5; D perhaps matches TRBD2 (5 bases). TRBJ2-7 explains the end of the DNA better; the J call may be wrong. CDR3 length equals 14 residues. The germline V gene has CDR1 SGHRS and CDR2 YFSETQ. CDR3: CASSLGRNADEQYF. The CDR3 nucleotides are TGCGCCAGCAGCTTGGGGAGGAATGCGGACGAGCAGTACTTC.

The chain couples TRBV20-1 to TRBJ2-5; TRBD2 aligns across 9 bases. The J call may be faulty, since TRBJ2-7 better matches the DNA end. From germline, CDR1 is DFQATT and CDR2 SNEGSKA (reference sequence). The CDR3 has 13 residues. The CDR3, as DNA: TGCAGTGCCCCCCCTAGCGGGAACTACGAGCAGTACTTC. Amino acid sequence: CSAPPSGNYEQYF.

This chain joins TRBV5-1 and TRBJ1-6, with TRBD1 matching over 11 bases. There are 15 residues in the CDR3. Unmatched junction bases numbered 13, after V lost 4 bases and J lost 16 bases. In germline, CDR1 is SGHRS, CDR2 YFSETQ. For the CDR3, the DNA is TGCGCCAGCAGCAACTATAAGATCGGACAGGGGGCTCTCCACTTT. It codes for CASSNYKIGQGALHF.

The V call is TRBV5-1, the J call TRBJ2-3; TRBD2 aligns across 10 bases. The ends lost 2 bases at V and 8 bases at J; junction bases unmatched: 8. This CDR3 comprises 15 residues. CDR1 is SGHRS and CDR2 is YFSETQ in the germline V gene. CDR3 amino acids: CASSLQRGGKGTQYF. The CDR3 nucleotides read TGCGCCAGCAGCTTACAGCGGGGGGGCAAGGGTACGCAGTATTTT.

This clonotype was seen more than once but under ten times. The gene calls are TRBV12-3 or TRBV12-4 and TRBJ2-3; D gene ambiguous. Trimming stripped 3 bases from V and 2 bases from J, with 12 bases between. The CDR3 contains 15 residues. Written as DNA, the CDR3 is TGTGCCAGCAGTTTTGAAGGGCGCATCACAGATACGCAGTATTTT. Protein product: CASSFEGRITDTQYF.

This clonotype was counted a few times. The rearrangement links TRBV3-1 to TRBJ2-7; perhaps TRBD1 as D (6 bases). This CDR3 region has 16 residues. Germline-derived CDR1 and CDR2 are LGHDT and YNNKEL (reference sequence). V lost 3 bases, J lost 2 bases, and 17 bases lay in between. As DNA, the CDR3 is TGTGCCAGCAGCCAGGGGGCGAAATCCCTTACCTACGAGCAGTACTTC. It encodes CASSQGAKSLTYEQYF.

V gene TRBV3-1 combines with J gene TRBJ2-3, with no clear D. The CDR3 consists of 14 residues. Between the trimmed V and J ends, which lost 2 bases and 4 bases, there was a span of 10 bases. Germline CDR1 and CDR2: LGHDT and YNNKEL (reference sequence). This CDR3 is CASSQSLPPDTQYF. CDR3 in DNA: TGTGCCAGCAGCCAAAGCCTACCCCCAGATACGCAGTATTTT.

This clonotype showed up many times. This rearrangement joins TRBV20-1 to TRBJ2-7; D is uncertain. Germline V lookup: CDR1 DFQATT, CDR2 SNEGSKA (reference sequence). The CDR3 contains 13 residues. Trimming removed 3 bases from V and 0 bases from J, with 9 bases in between. CDR3 protein: CSARTVSSYEQYF. The CDR3 coding sequence is TGCAGTGCTAGGACGGTCAGCTCCTACGAGCAGTACTTC.

This clonotype came up many times. J is TRBJ2-1 and V is TRBV20-1; no clear D. There are 16 residues in the CDR3. V lost 1 base to trimming and J lost 0 bases, with 13 bases between them. CDR1 and CDR2 (germline): DFQATT, SNEGSKA (reference sequence). The chain's CDR3 is CSARGATPGSYNEQFF. CDR3 DNA sequence: TGCAGTGCTAGAGGCGCTACTCCGGGCTCCTACAATGAGCAGTTCTTC.

This clonotype has a handful of counts. The chain joins TRBV20-1 to TRBJ1-2; the D is unclear. The CDR3 has 11 amino acids. Deletions cut 4 bases from V and 7 bases from J, with 10 bases between. Germline CDR1 is DFQATT and CDR2 is SNEGSKA (reference sequence). CDR3 in DNA: TGCAGTGCTACCGGTGCCAGTGGCTACACCTTC. Translation: CSATGASGYTF.

There are many counts of this clonotype. The genes are TRBV11-2 and TRBJ1-2; no firm D call. The CDR3 covers 13 residues. Germline loops: CDR1 SGHAT, CDR2 FQNNGV. V lost 5 bases and J lost 8, with 15 bases in between. CDR3 in amino acids: CASSPGKEGGYTF. The CDR3 DNA is TGTGCCAGCAGCCCCGGGAAGGAGGGAGGCTACACCTTC.

About this clonotype: A much larger clone lies one base from this, so it may be a read error. This chain connects TRBV2 to TRBJ2-1; TRBD2 matches at 14 bases. The length of the CDR3 is 17 residues. CDR1 is SNHLY and CDR2 is FYNNEI in the germline V gene. The V segment lost 6 bases and the J segment 7 bases; nucleotides outside the gene matches: 11. CDR3 residues: CASSRSGLAGAVNEQFF. CDR3 coding DNA: TGTGCCAGCAGCCGCTCGGGACTAGCGGGAGCGGTGAATGAGCAGTTCTTC.

The genes are TRBV20-1 and TRBJ2-7; D gene uncertain. The V gene's germline CDR1 is DFQATT and CDR2 SNEGSKA (reference sequence). V was cut by 3 bases and J by 2 bases, with 11 bases left in between. The CDR3 totals 13 residues. CDR3: CSASPSSTYEQYF. In DNA, the CDR3 is TGCAGTGCTAGCCCTAGTTCTACCTACGAGCAGTACTTC.

This clonotype occurred many times. J is TRBJ1-2 and V is TRBV10-3; TRBD1 is a possible D gene (6 bases). The germline V and J ends were trimmed by 3 bases and 4 bases, with 9 bases remaining between them. CDR3 length equals 13 residues. Germline V gene sequence: CDR1 ENHRY, CDR2 SYGVKD. The CDR3 is CAISEGQSYGYTF. Here the CDR3 DNA reads TGTGCCATCAGTGAAGGACAGAGCTATGGCTACACCTTC.